The TCR beta chain described here comes from a study of blood T cells in healthy people across ages. Notes on the study in general: Estimated diversity across one million T cells was deemed an underestimate.

This clonotype was counted at least ten times. Its specificity is not known. The CDR3 runs to 15 residues. V dropped 1 base and J dropped 5 bases, with 12 bases sitting between them. Germline V gene sequence: CDR1 SGHAT, CDR2 FQNNGV. The second PCR ran about 6 to 12 cycles with a sample-barcoded 5' primer and J-beta primers. Via MiXCR, TCRdb re-called the 5' RACE reads, giving one row per CDR3 protein. The repertoire consists of 1.5 million to 2 million distinct CDR3 sequences, with about 28% occurring once and the leading ten covering roughly 8%. Material: blood. The V and J genes are TRBV11-2 and TRBJ2-1; D is tentatively TRBD1 or TRBD2 (5 bases each). The TCR comes from a woman aged 25-40 years in good health. The chain's CDR3 is CASSLVKGDDNEQFF. CDR3 bases: TGTGCCAGCAGCTTAGTCAAAGGGGACGACAATGAGCAGTTCTTC. Full variable domain (outside the CDR3, taken from reference TRBV11-2 and TRBJ2-1): EAGVAQSPRYKIIEKRQSVAFWCNPISGHATLYWYQQILGQGPKLLIQFQNNGVVDDSQLPKDRFSAERLKGVDSTLKIQPAKLEDSAVYLCASSLVKGDDNEQFFGPGTRLTVL.